The T cell receptor (beta chain) described here comes from a study of T cell responses to AZD1222 COVID-19 vaccine. Sequencing was performed with immunoSEQ multiplex PCR; in TCRdb, only in-frame clones are kept and a portion is missing. The repertoire consists of more than 95,000 clones, with about 88% occurring once and the leading ten covering roughly 4%. This CDR3 comprises 15 residues. After removal of 3 bases from V and 2 bases from J, the junction contained 6 bases not matched to a gene. Germline loops: CDR1 MDHEN, CDR2 SYDVKM. The sequence was obtained from an adult in good health. The sample consisted of peripheral blood, taken on day 0 of AZD1222 vaccination. The chain is built from TRBV28 and TRBJ1-2, with TRBD1 identical over 7 bases. This CDR3 reads CASSFNDRENYGYTF. Written as DNA, the CDR3 is TGTGCCAGCAGTTTTAACGACAGGGAGAACTATGGCTACACCTTC.